The present T cell receptor beta chain was sequenced within a study of shared clonotypes between healthy human individuals (dated by TCRdb to the early 2020s). Study-level background: The cohort comprised a couple of women and a few men aged 18 to 49 years. Per donor, three plates each were used for CD4 naive and CD4 memory, two for CD8 naive, and one for CD8 memory. The study deeply sequenced blood TCR repertoires of about 5 healthy adults to estimate repertoire size and the extent of clonotype sharing between individuals. Libraries were prepared and TCR repertoires were sequenced by different laboratories using diverse techniques, in order to increase sequencing depth and limit assay-specific biases. Between about 0.85 and 8.9 billion PBMCs per donor were obtained by leukapheresis. The full study reports these points: Rarefaction of sorted-subset datasets indicated incomplete sequencing despite the large sequencing depth. Based on pairwise subsampling, the degree of clonotype sharing among donors was expected to be affected by sequencing depth. Sampling was limited to blood, and TCR repertoires in tissue likely differ from TCR repertoires in blood. The small number of donors limited the genetic and exposure-history diversity represented. Clonotypes shared by all four sorted-subset donors showed higher generation probabilities than non-shared clonotypes. Across several donors, roughly 5.4% of naive CD4, roughly 3.4% of naive CD8, around 2.1% of memory CD4, and approximately 0.4% of memory CD8 clonotypes were shared. Naive subsets generally had larger estimated clonotype richness than memory subsets did.

Trimming costs V 10 bases and J 3 bases, and their ends lie 13 bases apart. Measured from the cysteine to the phenylalanine, the CDR3 is 12 residues long. The only DNA kept is the CDR3, 36 bases in frame from the first base. For CDR1 and CDR2, the germline V gene (reference sequence) lists LNHDA and SQIVND. Using the deep immunoSEQ assay, multiplex PCR amplified TCR CDR3 regions from genomic DNA. Extracted genomic DNA from each cell subset was spread evenly across all wells of several immunoSEQ 96-well plates, with each plate serving as a replicate. For sorted subsets, each replicate PCR was loaded with 200 ng genomic DNA, equivalent to about 30,000 T cell genomes. Purified libraries were quantified with a Qubit 3.0 fluorometer, sized on a Bioanalyzer 2100, and re-quantified with the KAPA Library Quantification kit. Each immunoSEQ 96-well plate was sequenced on its own single-read 150-cycle Illumina NextSeq 550 flow cell. Regarding the original processing steps: Because only junctional sequences without quality scores were contained in the immunoSEQ output, filtering matching that applied to full-length reads could not be performed. To assign V/J genes and CDR3, sequences were annotated using PyIR, a Python wrapper for IgBLAST v1.9, with IMGT germline references. Reads were filtered out if the reads had weak V/J assignments (E-value above 1e-6), no CDR3, stop codons, out-of-frame junctions, or ambiguous translated residues. V3J clonotypes were defined as sequences sharing an identical inferred V gene, J gene, and CDR3 amino acid sequence. Percentage overlap between repertoires was calculated by dividing the number of shared unique clonotypes by the size of the smaller repertoire. Three approaches were used to assess repertoire richness: RTK rarefaction, the Chao1 estimator, and Recon v2.1 estimates of unobserved clonotypes. Generation probabilities for all TCRbeta clonotypes obtained by the gDNA method from a few donors were computed using OLGA. Not all clones reach the TCRdb copy of this immuneACCESS table, which keeps in-frame sequences only. Checked studies attribute under half of the gap to unresolved V genes and leave the rest unexplained. That table gives V, J and clone size, and the DNA gave D and trimming. Counted in this sample were about 320,000 clones; 80% to 90% of them appeared once. The biggest ten clones account for roughly 17% of the sample.

Of note for this clone: It has no known antigen specificity. Base qualities are not at hand, and no much larger clone is one base apart.

Healthy HIV-negative adults with no recently reported acute infections or vaccinations were included as donors. Every donor was a Caucasian adult residing in Nashville, Tennessee, USA. The CD8 memory samples were a combination of magnetically selected CD45RO+ cells and CCR7-negative CD45RA+ effector memory (TemRA) cells. Blood was obtained by leukapheresis, after which PBMCs were separated by Ficoll-Histopaque density gradient centrifugation and cryopreserved in liquid nitrogen vapor phase. Analytical flow cytometry was used to check the purity and quantity of every magnetically sorted T cell population. From each sorted fraction, genomic DNA was isolated and quantified by UV absorbance on a Nanodrop 2000c.

The sequenced material came from memory CD8+ T cells sorted from blood. The sample's cell subset or site label, in plain terms: CD45RO+ cells pooled with CCR7-negative TemRA cells. This receptor was identified in a man aged 18 to 29 in good health. The rearrangement combines TRBV19 with TRBJ2-7; tentative D gene TRBD1, with 6 bases matching. The sequenced DNA is TGTGCCAAACACAGGGAGATCTACGAGCAGTACTTC. Its translation is CAKHREIYEQYF.